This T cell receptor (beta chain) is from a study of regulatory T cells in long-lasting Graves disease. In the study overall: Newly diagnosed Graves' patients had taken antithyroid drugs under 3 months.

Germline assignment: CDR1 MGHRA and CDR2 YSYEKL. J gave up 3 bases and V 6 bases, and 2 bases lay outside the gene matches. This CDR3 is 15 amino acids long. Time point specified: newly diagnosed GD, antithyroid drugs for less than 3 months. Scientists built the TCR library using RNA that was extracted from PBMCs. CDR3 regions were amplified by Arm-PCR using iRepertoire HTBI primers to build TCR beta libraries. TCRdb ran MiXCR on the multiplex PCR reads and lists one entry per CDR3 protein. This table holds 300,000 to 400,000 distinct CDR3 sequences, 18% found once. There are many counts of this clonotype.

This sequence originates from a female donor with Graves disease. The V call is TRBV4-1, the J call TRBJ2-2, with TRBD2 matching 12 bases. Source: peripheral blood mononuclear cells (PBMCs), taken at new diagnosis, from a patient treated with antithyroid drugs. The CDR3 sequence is CASSGLAGHTGELFF. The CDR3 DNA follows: TGCGCCAGCAGTGGACTAGCGGGACACACCGGGGAGCTGTTTTTT.